A single sample gave rise to the 20 T cell receptor beta chains below, sequenced in a study of PD-1 blockade in mismatch repair-deficient tumors. TCRdb's table, derived via immunoSEQ multiplex PCR, lists solely in-frame clones and lacks some. In the table there are about 100,000 clones, 70% to 85% of which are singletons. The source was peripheral blood, collected 35 to 37 weeks after starting pembrolizumab. The receptors were gathered from an adult with mismatch repair-deficient cancer.

The CDR3 reads CASRGEEIGSEKLFF. The CDR3 DNA is TGTGCCAGCAGGGGGGAAGAAATTGGTAGTGAAAAACTGTTTTTT. J is TRBJ1-4 and V is TRBV2; a weak D match, TRBD1 (5 bases). The germline V and J ends were trimmed by 6 bases and 7 bases, with 18 bases remaining between them. CDR3 length: 15 residues. Germline CDR1 is SNHLY and CDR2 is FYNNEI.

This clone has only a few counts. The identical CDR3 is also encoded by other nucleotide sequences in the sample. The CDR3: CASSLRGANVLTF. The CDR3 nucleotides read TGTGCCAGCAGCCTCAGGGGGGCCAACGTCCTGACTTTC. The chain couples TRBV5-8 to TRBJ2-6; D is undetermined. Germline V CDR1 and CDR2: SGHTS, YDEGEE. Trimming cost V 4 bases and J 4 bases, with 6 bases left between them. The length of the CDR3 is 13 residues. The whole variable domain, remainder taken from reference TRBV5-8 and TRBJ2-6, is EAGVTQSPTHLIKTRGQQATLRCSPISGHTSVYWYQQALGLGLQFLLWYDEGEERNRGNFPPRFSGRQFPNYSSELNVNALELEDSALYLCASSLRGANVLTFGAGSRLTVL.

This chain uses TRBV6-5 with TRBJ2-1, with a tentative D call TRBD2 (5 bases). The germline gives CDR1 MNHEY, CDR2 SVGAGI. With 5 bases removed from V and 7 bases from J, the gap between germline ends came to 15 bases. This CDR3 comprises 14 residues. CDR3: CASSKELVRNEQFF. CDR3 in DNA: TGTGCCAGCAGTAAAGAACTAGTTAGGAATGAGCAGTTCTTC.

The chain has TRBV6-1 and TRBJ2-3, with TRBD2 identical over 12 bases. The CDR3 length is 15 residues. Per the germline V gene, CDR1 is MNHNS and CDR2 is SASEGT. Trimming cost V 8 bases and J 3 bases; bases outside gene matches: 6. The CDR3 coding sequence is TGTGCCAGCTCCCGAGGACTAGCGGGAACAGATACGCAGTATTTT. Encoded protein: CASSRGLAGTDTQYF.

The rearrangement uses TRBV6-6 and TRBJ2-3; perhaps TRBD2 as D (6 bases). CDR1 is MNHNY, CDR2 SVGAGI, per germline (reference sequence). V lost 5 bases and J 4 bases, leaving 16 bases between the germline ends. The CDR3 has 15 amino acids. Here the CDR3 DNA reads TGTGCCAGCAGTGACCGGGACTTCGGGGCAGATACGCAGTATTTT. It specifies CASSDRDFGADTQYF.

The rearrangement uses TRBV29-1 and TRBJ2-2, with D perhaps matching TRBD1 (6 bases). V lost 7 bases, J lost 0 bases, and 12 bases lay in between. The CDR3 contains 14 residues. Germline V gene sequence: CDR1 SQVTM, CDR2 ANQGSEA. The CDR3 sequence: CSARDNPNTGELFF. In DNA, the CDR3 is TGCAGCGCCCGGGACAACCCGAACACCGGGGAGCTGTTTTTT.

The sample holds a few counts of this clone. The chain couples TRBV28 to TRBJ2-1; D is undetermined. Germline V gene sequence: CDR1 MDHEN, CDR2 SYDVKM. V shed 4 bases and J shed 12 bases, with 10 bases lying between them. This CDR3 spans 11 amino acids. Here the CDR3 DNA reads TGTGCCAGCAGTTCGAAGGTTGGGCAGTTCTTC. It codes for CASSSKVGQFF.

A note on this clone: Within the sample, other DNA sequences also encode this same CDR3. This chain joins TRBV5-6 and TRBJ1-1; D gene ambiguous. This CDR3 comprises 14 residues. V lost 1 base and J lost 2, with 9 bases in between. The germline gives CDR1 SGHDT, CDR2 YYEEEE. CDR3 sequence: CASSLLGGNTEAFF. The CDR3 DNA is TGTGCCAGCAGCTTGCTGGGAGGTAACACTGAAGCTTTCTTT. The variable domain in full, completed from reference TRBV5-6 and TRBJ1-1, reads DAGVTQSPTHLIKTRGQQVTLRCSPKSGHDTVSWYQQALGQGPQFIFQYYEEEERQRGNFPDRFSGHQFPNYSSELNVNALLLGDSALYLCASSLLGGNTEAFFGQGTRLTVV.

The genes are TRBV7-3 and TRBJ2-1, with a possible D match to TRBD2 (6 bases). Germline CDR1 SGHTA, CDR2 FQGTGA. Trimming removed 5 bases at V and 6 bases at J, with 17 bases between. The CDR3 runs to 15 residues. In DNA, the CDR3 is TGTGCCAGCAGCCCGACCCGTGGGGGGAGCAATGAGCAGTTCTTC. Protein sequence: CASSPTRGGSNEQFF. Full variable domain (missing parts from reference TRBV7-3 and TRBJ2-1): GAGVSQTPSNKVTEKGKYVELRCDPISGHTALYWYRQSLGQGPEFLIYFQGTGAADDSGLPNDRFFAVRPEGSVSTLKIQRTERGDSAVYLCASSPTRGGSNEQFFGPGTRLTVL.

This clone has just a few counts. The J gene is TRBJ2-1, the V gene TRBV18; 14 nucleotides align to TRBD2. The V gene's germline CDR1 is KGHSH and CDR2 LQKENI. CDR3 size: 15 residues. The ends lost 4 bases at V and 6 bases at J; junction bases unmatched: 2. CDR3 region: CASSQGLAGVNEQFF. The CDR3 DNA reads TGTGCCAGCTCACAGGGACTAGCGGGAGTCAATGAGCAGTTCTTC.

The V and J genes are TRBV5-4 and TRBJ2-2; D not certain. The CDR3 has 12 amino acids. V lost 4 bases to trimming and J lost 6 bases, with 7 bases between them. The V gene's germline CDR1 is SGHNT and CDR2 YYREEE (reference sequence). The CDR3 is CASSPGAGELFF. CDR3 coding DNA: TGTGCCAGCAGCCCTGGGGCCGGGGAGCTGTTTTTT.

The chain has TRBV28 and TRBJ2-3, with D uncertain. CDR3 size: 14 residues. Germline V gene sequence: CDR1 MDHEN, CDR2 SYDVKM. Between the trimmed V and J ends, which lost 2 bases and 6 bases, there was a span of 12 bases. This chain's CDR3 is CASSLRALGDTQYF. CDR3 DNA sequence: TGTGCCAGCAGTTTAAGGGCTCTCGGGGATACGCAGTATTTT. Looking up the rest from reference TRBV28 and TRBJ2-3 gives the full variable domain: DVKVTQSSRYLVKRTGEKVFLECVQDMDHENMFWYRQDPGLGLRLIYFSYDVKMKEKGDIPEGYSVSREKKERFSLILESASTNQTSMYLCASSLRALGDTQYFGPGTRLTVL.

This chain uses TRBV25-1 with TRBJ1-5; 8 bases match TRBD1. The CDR3 extends over 14 amino acids. Germline CDR1 and CDR2: MGHDK and SYGVNS. V lost 3 bases to trimming and J lost 9 bases; unmatched junction nucleotides: 7. The chain's CDR3 is CASSDNRGRGPQHF. The DNA of the CDR3 is TGTGCCAGCAGTGATAACAGGGGGAGGGGGCCCCAGCATTTT. Full variable domain (rest looked up from reference TRBV25-1 and TRBJ1-5): EADIYQTPRYLVIGTGKKITLECSQTMGHDKMYWYQQDPGMELHLIHYSYGVNSTEKGDLSSESTVSRIRTEHFPLTLESARPSHTSQYLCASSDNRGRGPQHFGDGTRLSIL.

This chain links TRBV7-8 with TRBJ2-1; TRBD2 agrees at 8 bases. This CDR3 contains 15 residues. V was clipped by 1 base and J by 2 bases; unmatched bases: 1. Germline V lookup: CDR1 SGHVS, CDR2 FQNEAQ. The CDR3 here is CASSLVGLAYNEQFF. DNA of the CDR3: TGTGCCAGCAGCTTAGTGGGACTAGCCTACAATGAGCAGTTCTTC.

This sequence joins TRBV7-9 and TRBJ2-3, with D uncertain. CDR3 length equals 13 residues. Germline-derived CDR1 and CDR2 are SEHNR and FQNEAQ (reference sequence). Trimming took 4 bases from V and 4 from J, leaving 9 bases between them. For the CDR3, the DNA is TGTGCCAGCAGCTCTCGAGGACCAGATACGCAGTATTTT. Amino acid sequence: CASSSRGPDTQYF.

The chain combines TRBV2 with TRBJ1-2, with unresolved D. Looked up from germline, CDR1 is SNHLY and CDR2 is FYNNEI. V lost 5 bases and J lost 0, with 16 bases in between. The CDR3 length is 16 residues. CDR3 residues: CASSHPQTQTNYGYTF. CDR3 sequence (DNA): TGTGCCAGCAGTCACCCGCAGACGCAAACTAACTATGGCTACACCTTC.

CDR3 region: CASSPGTSGRAGELFF. The CDR3 region has the DNA TGTGCCAGCAGCCCGGGGACTAGCGGGAGAGCCGGGGAGCTGTTTTTT. The chain employs TRBV28 and TRBJ2-2; 14 bases are a match to TRBD2. Trimming took 6 bases from V and 6 from J; bases not matched to a gene: 6. The CDR3 has 16 residues. The V gene's germline CDR1 is MDHEN and CDR2 SYDVKM.

The rearrangement links TRBV27 to TRBJ1-2; perhaps TRBD1 as D (6 bases). This CDR3 region has 14 residues. Germline V lookup: CDR1 MNHEY, CDR2 SMNVEV (reference sequence). With 6 bases removed from V and 6 bases from J, the gap between germline ends came to 17 bases. DNA of the CDR3: TGTGCCAGCAGGTTTGAGACTCAGGGGCATGGCTACACCTTC. Protein product: CASRFETQGHGYTF.

The CDR3 spells CASAFPGQPPYEQYF. DNA for the CDR3: TGTGCTAGTGCCTTCCCGGGACAGCCGCCCTACGAGCAGTACTTC. The V and J genes are TRBV12-5 and TRBJ2-7, with 7 bases identical to TRBD1. Germline V gene sequence: CDR1 LGHNT, CDR2 FRNRAP. CDR3 size: 15 residues. Trimming at V came to 7 bases and at J to 2 bases, leaving 11 bases not matched to a gene.

This clone was observed a handful of times. The same CDR3 arises from other DNA sequences in this sample as well. This chain uses TRBV10-2 with TRBJ2-1, with 11 bases that match TRBD2. This CDR3 has 15 residues. J lost 7 bases, V lost 0 bases, and 2 bases had no gene match. Germline assignment: CDR1 WSHSY and CDR2 SAAADI. The CDR3 protein is CASSESLAGGNEQFF. The DNA for the CDR3 is TGCGCCAGCAGTGAGTCCCTAGCGGGAGGAAATGAGCAGTTCTTC.